The clone carrying this T cell receptor beta chain was observed once. Using immunoSEQ multiplex PCR, the repertoire was profiled, and TCRdb retains in-frame clones only, with some absent. Among fewer than 60,000 clones listed, more than 85% were seen once. This sample is part of a study of OX40 agonist ivuxolimab in advanced cancers. This receptor was identified in an adult with an advanced solid tumor such as melanoma, head and neck, liver or kidney cancer. Material: CD4+ or CD8+ T cells sorted from blood, obtained in a trial of the OX40 agonist ivuxolimab.

The CDR3 nucleotides are TGTGCCAGCAGCTTAGCGTCGGTGGCAGCTATTTACCCTTACGAGCAGTACTTC. It is translated as CASSLASVAAIYPYEQYF. This chain joins TRBV7-9 and TRBJ2-7, with D uncertain. The CDR3 totals 18 residues. The V gene's germline CDR1 is SEHNR and CDR2 FQNEAQ (reference sequence). Trimming took 0 bases from V and 4 from J, leaving 22 bases between them.